Shown below are 21 T cell receptor beta chains from a single sample sequenced in a study of blood T cell repertoires in COVID-19. Repertoires were generated with immunoSEQ multiplex PCR, while TCRdb's copy carries only in-frame clones and drops some. The sample holds over 85,000 clones, 76% seen once. Source material: peripheral blood. The origin of the receptors is a woman over 75 with acute or convalescent COVID-19.

This clone was recorded a few times. The J gene is TRBJ1-1, the V gene TRBV27; 7 nucleotides match TRBD1. Germline CDR1 reads MNHEY; CDR2 reads SMNVEV (reference sequence). This CDR3 has 14 amino acids. J gave up 0 bases and V 3 bases, and 1 base lay outside the gene matches. The DNA of the CDR3 is TGTGCCAGCAGTTTCGACAGGGTGAACACTGAAGCTTTCTTT. Translating gives CASSFDRVNTEAFF.

This clone has just a few counts. The gene calls are TRBV24-1 and TRBJ1-1; 7 nucleotides match TRBD1. Germline trimming cut 1 base from V and 0 bases from J; bases unmatched to any gene: 1. Germline CDR1 is KGHDR and CDR2 is SFDVKD. This CDR3 comprises 15 residues. CDR3 region: CATSDLDRVNTEAFF. The DNA of the CDR3 is TGTGCCACCAGTGATTTAGACAGGGTGAACACTGAAGCTTTCTTT.

This chain uses TRBV28 with TRBJ1-1; tentatively, D is TRBD1 (6 bases). Per germline, CDR1 MDHEN and CDR2 SYDVKM. The CDR3 contains 15 residues. Trimming shortened V by 5 bases and J by 0 bases, and 13 bases separated the two germline ends. CDR3 loop: CASSTRQVLNTEAFF. Here the CDR3 DNA reads TGTGCCAGCAGTACCAGACAGGTCTTGAACACTGAAGCTTTCTTT.

The table lists this clone with a few counts. For the CDR3, the DNA is TGTGCCAGCAGCCAAGAAAAAGGGGCGGGAGGGTTCAACAATGAGCAGTTCTTC. This encodes CASSQEKGAGGFNNEQFF. The rearrangement links TRBV14 to TRBJ2-1, with 9 bases lining up with TRBD2. The trim removed 0 bases at V and 5 bases at J, leaving 11 bases unmatched. The CDR3 totals 18 residues. Per the germline V gene, CDR1 is SGHDN and CDR2 is FVKESK.

CDR3 in DNA: TGTGCCAGCAGCTGGGGGGGCGTTCCCGGGGAGCTGTTTTTT. Residues: CASSWGGVPGELFF. The chain uses TRBV5-6 and TRBJ2-2; possible D gene TRBD2, 7 bases. Germline V gives CDR1 SGHDT, CDR2 YYEEEE. Trimming took off 3 bases at V and 6 bases at J, with 12 bases between the two ends. The CDR3 runs to 14 residues.

The rearrangement links TRBV19 to TRBJ1-1; tentatively, D is TRBD1 (6 bases). Trimming stripped 2 bases from V and 0 bases from J, with 10 bases between. The CDR3 extends over 15 amino acids. The germline V gene encodes CDR1 LNHDA and CDR2 SQIVND (reference sequence). In DNA, the CDR3 is TGTGCCAGTAGTATAAACCCAGGGGTGAACACTGAAGCTTTCTTT. Translating gives CASSINPGVNTEAFF.

This sequence joins TRBV7-2 and TRBJ2-5, with 11 bases that match TRBD2. V shed 2 bases, J shed 7 bases, and the junction held 6 bases outside the gene matches. Germline V lookup: CDR1 SGHTA, CDR2 FQGNSA. CDR3 length: 15 residues. CDR3 DNA sequence: TGTGCCAGCAGCTTAAGCACTAGCGGGAGCGGGACCCAGTACTTC. Its translation: CASSLSTSGSGTQYF. The full variable domain, completed using reference TRBV7-2 and TRBJ2-5, is GAGVSQSPSNKVTEKGKDVELRCDPISGHTALYWYRQSLGQGLEFLIYFQGNSAPDKSGLPSDRFSAERTGGSVSTLTIQRTQQEDSAVYLCASSLSTSGSGTQYFGPGTRLLVL.

This rearrangement joins TRBV12-3 or TRBV12-4 to TRBJ1-6; D might be TRBD1 (6 bases). CDR3 size: 13 residues. Trimming shortened V by 8 bases and J by 13 bases, and 18 bases separated the two germline ends. CDR3 in amino acids: CASRLTGRGPLHF. The CDR3, as DNA: TGTGCCAGCCGCTTAACCGGCAGGGGCCCCCTCCACTTT.

The rearrangement links TRBV5-1 to TRBJ2-2, with 9 positions matching TRBD1. Germline V gene sequence: CDR1 SGHRS, CDR2 YFSETQ. This CDR3 is built from 14 residues. Germline trimming cut 6 bases from V and 7 bases from J; bases unmatched to any gene: 7. The CDR3, as DNA: TGCGCCAGCACAATCGACAGGGGGGACGGGGAGCTGTTTTTT. The encoded protein is CASTIDRGDGELFF.

This clone was counted once. The gene calls are TRBV5-1 and TRBJ2-3; 7 nucleotides match TRBD1. Germline lookup yields CDR1 SGHRS and CDR2 YFSETQ. The CDR3 loop spans 15 amino acids. The V segment lost 0 bases and the J segment 0 bases; nucleotides outside the gene matches: 1. The CDR3 is CASSLAQGSTDTQYF. In DNA form, the CDR3 reads TGCGCCAGCAGCTTGGCACAGGGGAGCACAGATACGCAGTATTTT.

The chain recombines TRBV7-3 with TRBJ1-2; 7 bases are a match to TRBD1. CDR1 is SGHTA and CDR2 is FQGTGA in the germline V gene. CDR3 length: 13 amino acids. V lost 0 bases, J lost 5 bases, and 0 bases stayed unmatched. This CDR3 reads CASSLTTGYGYTF. CDR3 sequence (DNA): TGTGCCAGCAGCTTAACGACAGGGTATGGCTACACCTTC. The full variable domain, rest sourced from reference TRBV7-3 and TRBJ1-2, is GAGVSQTPSNKVTEKGKYVELRCDPISGHTALYWYRQSLGQGPEFLIYFQGTGAADDSGLPNDRFFAVRPEGSVSTLKIQRTERGDSAVYLCASSLTTGYGYTFGSGTRLTVV.

The chain links TRBV18 to TRBJ2-1, with 14 bases aligning to TRBD2. The CDR3 runs to 15 residues. V lost 6 bases and J lost 8; bases outside the gene matches: 6. Germline V lookup: CDR1 KGHSH, CDR2 LQKENI. The CDR3 DNA reads TGTGCCAGCTCTCCGACTAGCGGGGGGGCTCATGAGCAGTTCTTC. This codes for CASSPTSGGAHEQFF.

J is TRBJ2-2 and V is TRBV6-2 or TRBV6-3; 8 bases line up with TRBD1. The ends lost 6 bases at V and 7 bases at J; junction bases unmatched: 7. Germline V gives CDR1 MNHEY, CDR2 SVGEGT. The CDR3 sequence is 14 residues long. The chain's CDR3 is CASSRQGRIGELFF. CDR3 DNA: TGTGCCAGCAGCCGACAGGGGAGGATCGGGGAGCTGTTTTTT.

The V call is TRBV11-2, the J call TRBJ1-4; D remains ambiguous. The CDR3 runs 15 residues. Germline V gene sequence: CDR1 SGHAT, CDR2 FQNNGV. V dropped 1 base and J dropped 3 bases, with 9 bases sitting between them. CDR3 coding DNA: TGTGCCAGCAGCTTAGGTGGCGGTCCTAATGAAAAACTGTTTTTT. Translating gives CASSLGGGPNEKLFF.

This clone was picked up one time. The V gene is TRBV6-1, the J gene TRBJ2-1; a weak D match, TRBD2 (6 bases). The CDR3 consists of 18 residues. The germline CDR1 and CDR2 sequences are MNHNS and SASEGT. The V end was cut by 2 bases, the J end by 0 bases, with 17 bases between. CDR3 DNA sequence: TGTGCCAGCAGTGAAAGAGGAGGGCCGGGGTACTCCTACAATGAGCAGTTCTTC. Its translation: CASSERGGPGYSYNEQFF.

The CDR3 spells CASSPDRDAEAFF. DNA of the CDR3: TGTGCCAGCTCACCGGACAGGGACGCTGAAGCTTTCTTT. V is TRBV18 and J is TRBJ1-1, with 8 positions matching TRBD1. Germline-derived CDR1 and CDR2 are KGHSH and LQKENI. CDR3 length: 13 amino acids. Trimming took 3 bases from V and 6 from J; bases not matched to a gene: 3.

This chain connects TRBV25-1 to TRBJ2-7; 12 bases are a match to TRBD2. V gave up 5 bases and J gave up 7 bases; unmatched junction bases: 3. Germline CDR1 MGHDK, CDR2 SYGVNS. This CDR3 has 13 amino acids. Here the CDR3 reads CASSTGTSGEQYF. The CDR3 nucleotides read TGTGCCAGCAGTACCGGGACTAGCGGGGAGCAGTACTTC.

V is TRBV4-2 and J is TRBJ2-7, with 7 bases that match TRBD2. J gave up 2 bases and V 1 base, and 8 bases lay outside the gene matches. From germline, CDR1 is LGHNA and CDR2 YNFKEQ. This CDR3 comprises 16 residues. CDR3 amino acids: CASSQGEGPPPYEQYF. DNA for the CDR3: TGTGCCAGCAGCCAAGGGGAGGGACCCCCTCCCTACGAGCAGTACTTC.

The chain joins TRBV7-2 to TRBJ2-7; possible D gene TRBD1, 5 bases. CDR3 length: 14 amino acids. Germline V gene sequence: CDR1 SGHTA, CDR2 FQGNSA. V lost 4 bases to trimming and J lost 2 bases, with 12 bases between them. The chain's CDR3 is CASSSEQGPYEQYF. CDR3 in DNA: TGTGCCAGCAGCTCCGAGCAGGGTCCCTACGAGCAGTACTTC. The full variable domain, in which reference TRBV7-2 and TRBJ2-7 provide the parts outside the CDR3, is GAGVSQSPSNKVTEKGKDVELRCDPISGHTALYWYRQSLGQGLEFLIYFQGNSAPDKSGLPSDRFSAERTGGSVSTLTIQRTQQEDSAVYLCASSSEQGPYEQYFGPGTRLTVT.

This rearrangement joins TRBV5-5 to TRBJ1-3; no reliable D call. The germline V gene has CDR1 SGHKS and CDR2 YYEKEE (reference sequence). V lost 2 bases and J 2 bases, leaving 8 bases between the germline ends. The CDR3 has 14 residues. The CDR3 region has the DNA TGTGCCAGCAGCTTCCCAGGTGCTGGAAACACCATATATTTT. Its protein product is CASSFPGAGNTIYF.

The genes are TRBV7-2 and TRBJ2-5; no clear D. The CDR3 loop spans 14 amino acids. Per the germline V gene, CDR1 is SGHTA and CDR2 is FQGNSA. The germline V and J ends were trimmed by 2 bases and 5 bases, with 12 bases remaining between them. DNA of the CDR3: TGTGCCAGCAGCTTACCTATGGGCGCGGAGACCCAGTACTTC. Translation gives CASSLPMGAETQYF.